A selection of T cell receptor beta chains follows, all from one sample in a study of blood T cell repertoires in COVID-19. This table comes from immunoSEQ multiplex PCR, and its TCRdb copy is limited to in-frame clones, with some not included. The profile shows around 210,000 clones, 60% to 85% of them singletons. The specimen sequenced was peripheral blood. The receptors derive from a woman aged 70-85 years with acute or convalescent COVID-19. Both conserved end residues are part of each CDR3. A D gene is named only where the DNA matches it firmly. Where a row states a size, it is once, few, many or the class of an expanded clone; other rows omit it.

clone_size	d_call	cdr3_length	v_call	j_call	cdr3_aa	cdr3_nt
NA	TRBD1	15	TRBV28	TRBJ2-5	CASRKGQGAKETQYF	TGTGCCAGCCGAAAGGGACAGGGGGCTAAGGAGACCCAGTACTTC
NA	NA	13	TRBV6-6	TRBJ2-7	CASSLQGHYEQYF	TGTGCCAGCAGTCTACAGGGCCACTACGAGCAGTACTTC
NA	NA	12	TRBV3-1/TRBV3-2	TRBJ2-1	CASSHIAPEQFF	TGTGCCAGCAGCCACATAGCCCCTGAGCAGTTCTTC
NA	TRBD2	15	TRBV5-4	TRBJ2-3	CASSGLAGVVDTQYF	TGTGCCAGCAGCGGACTAGCGGGAGTGGTAGATACGCAGTATTTT
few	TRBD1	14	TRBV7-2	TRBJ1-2	CASSSGQGARGYTF	TGTGCCAGCAGCTCCGGACAGGGGGCGCGGGGCTACACCTTC
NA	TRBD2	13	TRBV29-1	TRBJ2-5	CSSLAGNQETQYF	TGCAGCTCTCTAGCGGGCAACCAAGAGACCCAGTACTTC
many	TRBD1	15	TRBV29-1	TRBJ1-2	CSGGGGDGDDYGYTF	TGCAGCGGAGGAGGGGGCGATGGGGATGACTATGGCTACACCTTC
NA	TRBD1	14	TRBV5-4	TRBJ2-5	CASSTRTGEETQYF	TGTGCCAGCAGCACCCGGACAGGGGAAGAGACCCAGTACTTC
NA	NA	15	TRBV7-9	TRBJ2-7	CASSLGGGGDGEQYF	TGTGCCAGCAGCTTAGGGGGCGGCGGTGATGGGGAGCAGTACTTC
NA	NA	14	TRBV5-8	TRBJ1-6	CASSSYRGDSPLHF	TGTGCCAGCAGCTCGTACCGGGGGGATTCACCCCTCCACTTT
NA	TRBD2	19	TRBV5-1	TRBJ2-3	CASSPRTSGRALGTDTQYF	TGCGCCAGCAGCCCGCGGACTAGCGGGAGGGCCCTCGGGACAGATACGCAGTATTTT
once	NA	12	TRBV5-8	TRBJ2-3	CASSLQAITQYF	TGTGCCAGCAGCTTACAGGCCATTACGCAGTATTTT
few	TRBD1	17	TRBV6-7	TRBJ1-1	CATILPQGAGENTEAFF	TGTGCCACCATTCTACCCCAGGGGGCTGGGGAGAACACTGAAGCTTTCTTT
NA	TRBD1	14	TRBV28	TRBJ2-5	CASSRRTGVETQYF	TGTGCCAGCAGCCGACGGACAGGGGTGGAGACCCAGTACTTC
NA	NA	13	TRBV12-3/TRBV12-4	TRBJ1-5	CASSLQQSQPQHF	TGTGCCAGCAGTTTACAACAGAGTCAGCCCCAGCATTTT
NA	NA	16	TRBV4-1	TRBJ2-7	CASSPIPHSDTAEQYF	TGCGCCAGCAGCCCGATCCCCCATTCAGACACGGCCGAGCAGTACTTC